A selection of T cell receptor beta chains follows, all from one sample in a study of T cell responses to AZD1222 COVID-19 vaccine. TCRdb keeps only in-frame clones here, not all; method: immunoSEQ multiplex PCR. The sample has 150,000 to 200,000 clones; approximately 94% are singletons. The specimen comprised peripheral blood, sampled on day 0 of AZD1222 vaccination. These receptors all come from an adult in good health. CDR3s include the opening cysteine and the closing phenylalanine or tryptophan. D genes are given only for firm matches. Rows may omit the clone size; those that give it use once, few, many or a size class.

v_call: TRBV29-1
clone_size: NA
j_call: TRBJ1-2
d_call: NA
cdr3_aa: CSVIRLGGYGYTF
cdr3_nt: TGCAGCGTTATTAGGTTGGGGGGGTATGGCTACACCTTC

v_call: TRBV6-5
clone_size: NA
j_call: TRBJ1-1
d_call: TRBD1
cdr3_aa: CASTQQGQGEAFF
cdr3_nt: TGTGCCAGCACTCAACAGGGGCAGGGAGAAGCTTTCTTT

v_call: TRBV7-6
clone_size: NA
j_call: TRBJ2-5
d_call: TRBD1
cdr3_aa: CASSLDMGQDVETQYF
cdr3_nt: TGTGCCAGCAGCTTAGATATGGGACAGGATGTAGAGACCCAGTACTTC

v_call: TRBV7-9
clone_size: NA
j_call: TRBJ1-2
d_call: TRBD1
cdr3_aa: CASSLGQGGNYGYTF
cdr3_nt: TGTGCCAGCAGCTTAGGACAGGGTGGGAACTATGGCTACACCTTC

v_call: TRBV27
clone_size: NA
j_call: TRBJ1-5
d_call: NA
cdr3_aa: CASSTYSNQPQHF
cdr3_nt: TGTGCCAGCAGCACTTATAGCAATCAGCCCCAGCATTTT

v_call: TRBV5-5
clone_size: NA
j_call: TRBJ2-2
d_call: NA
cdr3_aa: CASSRTSTYTMTGELFF
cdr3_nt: TGTGCCAGCAGCCGCACTTCGACCTACACGATGACCGGGGAGCTGTTTTTT

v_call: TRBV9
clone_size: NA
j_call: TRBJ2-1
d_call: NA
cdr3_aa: CASSVQLESYNEQFF
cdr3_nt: TGTGCCAGCAGCGTACAGCTAGAGTCCTACAATGAGCAGTTCTTC

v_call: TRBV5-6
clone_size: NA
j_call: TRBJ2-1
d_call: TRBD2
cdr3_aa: CASSLALAGANEQFF
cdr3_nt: TGTGCCAGCAGCTTGGCACTAGCGGGAGCGAATGAGCAGTTCTTC

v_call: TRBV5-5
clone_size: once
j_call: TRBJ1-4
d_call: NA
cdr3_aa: CASGLSLYNEKLFF
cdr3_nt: TGTGCCAGCGGTCTCAGCCTCTATAATGAAAAACTGTTTTTT

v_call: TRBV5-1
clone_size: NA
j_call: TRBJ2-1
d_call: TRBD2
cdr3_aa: CASSSGLASYNEQFF
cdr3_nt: TGCGCCAGCAGCTCGGGACTAGCCTCCTACAATGAGCAGTTCTTC

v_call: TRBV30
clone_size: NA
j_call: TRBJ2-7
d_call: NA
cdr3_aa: CAWVDRIF
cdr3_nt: TGTGCCTGGGTAGACAGGATCTTC

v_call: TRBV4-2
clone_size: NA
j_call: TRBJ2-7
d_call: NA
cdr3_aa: CASSQEMVGYEQYF
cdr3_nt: TGTGCCAGCAGCCAAGAAATGGTTGGCTACGAGCAGTACTTC

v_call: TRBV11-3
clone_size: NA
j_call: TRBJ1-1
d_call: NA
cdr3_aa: CASSLDSLNTEAFF
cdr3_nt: TGTGCCAGCAGCTTAGACTCCTTGAACACTGAAGCTTTCTTT

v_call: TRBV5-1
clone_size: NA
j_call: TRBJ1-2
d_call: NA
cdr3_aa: CASSLSQSYGYTF
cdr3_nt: TGCGCCAGCAGCTTGTCTCAGAGCTATGGCTACACCTTC

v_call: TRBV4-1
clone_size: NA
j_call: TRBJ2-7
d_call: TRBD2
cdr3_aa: CASSPRELAGSYEQYF
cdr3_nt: TGCGCCAGCAGCCCCAGGGAACTAGCGGGATCCTACGAGCAGTACTTC

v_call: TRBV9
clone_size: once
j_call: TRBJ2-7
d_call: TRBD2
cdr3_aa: CASSGAETSGYEQYF
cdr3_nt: TGTGCCAGCAGCGGTGCTGAGACTAGCGGGTACGAGCAGTACTTC

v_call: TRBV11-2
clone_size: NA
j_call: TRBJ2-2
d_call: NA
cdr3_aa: CASSLEGGGELFF
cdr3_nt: TGTGCCAGCAGCCTAGAAGGAGGCGGGGAGCTGTTTTTT

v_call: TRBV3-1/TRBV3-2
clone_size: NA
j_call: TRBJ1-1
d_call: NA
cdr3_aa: CASSRRDTKTEAFF
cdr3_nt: TGTGCCAGCAGCCGTCGGGACACCAAGACTGAAGCTTTCTTT

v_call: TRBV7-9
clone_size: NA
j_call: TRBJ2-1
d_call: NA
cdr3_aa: CASSFTSGYNEQFF
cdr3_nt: TGTGCCAGCAGCTTTACATCCGGGTACAATGAGCAGTTCTTC

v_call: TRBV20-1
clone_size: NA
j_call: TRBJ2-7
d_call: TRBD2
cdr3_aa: CSASGSLERGGSYEQYF
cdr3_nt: TGCAGTGCTAGTGGATCGCTGGAGCGGGGCGGGTCCTACGAGCAGTACTTC